Given below is one T cell receptor beta chain in context. Its antigen is unidentified. The data were taken from a study of naive and memory T cell subsets. Notes on the study in general: In CD4 and CD8 cells, diversity dropped from naive through EMRA.

Both TRBC1 and TRBC2 were covered by a beta constant-region primer of two equimolar oligonucleotides. Nested alpha and beta constant-region primers with the SP2 primer drove four PCR rounds on ligated cDNA. TCRdb reanalysed the UMI-ligation and nested PCR reads using MiXCR and keeps one entry per CDR3 protein. Among over 100,000 distinct CDR3 sequences, about 36% were seen once, and the ten largest hold approximately 0.9%. There are 16 residues in the CDR3. Trimming removed 5 bases from V and 0 bases from J, with 17 bases in between. The germline V gene has CDR1 MDHEN and CDR2 SYDVKM. The rearrangement uses TRBV28 and TRBJ2-7; D unclear. The specimen was central memory CD4+ T cells from blood. The sequence came from a human donor in good health. The CDR3 nucleotides read TGTGCCAGCAGTCCGAGCCCCGGGCCCTTCTCCTACGAGCAGTACTTC. It is translated as CASSPSPGPFSYEQYF.